This T cell receptor beta chain was sequenced for a study of post-analysis software for immune sequencing data. In the study overall: The courses of disease that were included comprised relapsing-remitting, secondary progressive and progressive-relapsing multiple sclerosis.

Findings and caveats of the study: When patients were compared with controls, a handful of TRBV segments were more frequent, TRBV5-6, TRBV5-1 and TRBV20-1 among them. Comparison with controls showed significantly lower normalized Chao1 diversity in multiple sclerosis patients.

The ends were cut back, 3 bases at V and 7 bases at J, with 13 bases in the middle. The CDR3 runs to 15 residues. Each TCR beta cDNA library carried unique molecular identifiers. Yield was roughly 0.5 million cDNA molecules from around 0.96 to 9.9 million T cells. Each CDR3 protein is one row after TCRdb ran MiXCR on the PCR reads. The sample records under 200,000 distinct CDR3 sequences, 30% to 45% being singletons. Regarding this clonotype: Its target is unknown.

The chain links TRBV12-3 or TRBV12-4 to TRBJ1-6, with D perhaps TRBD1 (5 bases). This receptor was identified in a girl between 10 and 17 years old with multiple sclerosis. This specimen consisted of blood, obtained after autologous hematopoietic stem cell transplantation. The DNA for the CDR3 is TGTGCCAGCAGTTTTGCTCAGGGAGACAATTCACCCCTCCACTTT. Amino acids: CASSFAQGDNSPLHF.